The 26 T cell receptor beta chains below all came from one sample that was sequenced in a study of T cell responses to AZD1222 COVID-19 vaccine. The assay was immunoSEQ multiplex PCR, and TCRdb's table has in-frame clones only and misses some. The sample shows 95,000 to 110,000 clones, about 89% of them seen only once. The sample consisted of peripheral blood, taken 28 days after the second dose of the MenACWY control vaccine. The receptors derive from an adult who received the MenACWY meningococcal vaccine as a control.

The gene calls are TRBV6-2 or TRBV6-3 and TRBJ2-3; 10 bases are shared with TRBD2. Germline V CDR1 and CDR2: MNHEY, SVGEGT. V lost 4 bases to trimming and J lost 4 bases; unmatched junction nucleotides: 8. This CDR3 is 16 amino acids long. The chain's CDR3 is CASSSPHSGGADTQYF. Written as DNA, the CDR3 is TGTGCCAGCAGTTCCCCCCACAGCGGGGGGGCAGATACGCAGTATTTT.

The V gene is TRBV28, the J gene TRBJ1-6, with D possibly matching TRBD1 (6 bases). Germline loops: CDR1 MDHEN, CDR2 SYDVKM. The CDR3 length is 15 residues. Trimming cost V 6 bases and J 7 bases, with 16 bases left between them. The CDR3 reads CASSRLTGSNSPLHF. The CDR3 nucleotides are TGTGCCAGCAGCCGTCTGACAGGTTCCAATTCACCCCTCCACTTT. The variable domain in full, completed from reference TRBV28 and TRBJ1-6, reads DVKVTQSSRYLVKRTGEKVFLECVQDMDHENMFWYRQDPGLGLRLIYFSYDVKMKEKGDIPEGYSVSREKKERFSLILESASTNQTSMYLCASSRLTGSNSPLHFGNGTRLTVT.

The rearrangement uses TRBV4-3 and TRBJ2-2; a weak D match, TRBD2 (6 bases). The CDR3 length is 18 residues. Germline CDR1 LGHNA, CDR2 YSLEER. V was trimmed by 4 bases and J by 0 bases, leaving 18 bases between them. As DNA, the CDR3 is TGCGCCAGCAGCCCAGACGATCTGAGACTAGCGAACACCGGGGAGCTGTTTTTT. It encodes CASSPDDLRLANTGELFF.

V is TRBV5-1 and J is TRBJ1-2, with 7 bases that match TRBD1. Germline lookup yields CDR1 SGHRS and CDR2 YFSETQ. Trimming removed 0 bases from V and 8 bases from J; junction bases left unmatched: 7. CDR3 length: 14 residues. The CDR3 loop reads CASSLEGPQGGYTF. The CDR3 DNA is TGCGCCAGCAGCTTGGAGGGACCACAGGGGGGCTACACCTTC.

The rearrangement joins TRBV7-9 to TRBJ1-6, with D possibly being TRBD1 (5 bases). This CDR3 is 16 amino acids long. Germline V gives CDR1 SEHNR, CDR2 FQNEAQ (reference sequence). V was trimmed by 7 bases and J by 5 bases, leaving 18 bases between them. The CDR3 sequence is CASINLLDRNNSPLHF. The CDR3 DNA follows: TGTGCCAGCATCAACCTTCTCGACAGAAATAATTCACCCCTCCACTTT.

This clone was picked up a small number of times. The V call is TRBV7-2, the J call TRBJ2-1, with TRBD1 as a possible D gene (6 bases). The V gene lost 1 base and the J gene lost 5 bases, with 21 bases spanning the gap. Germline values: CDR1 SGHTA, CDR2 FQGNSA. This CDR3 is 18 amino acids long. Here the CDR3 reads CASSLGLRGRGLNNEQFF. DNA for the CDR3: TGTGCCAGCAGCTTAGGTCTACGGGGCAGGGGTCTCAACAATGAGCAGTTCTTC.

The chain is built from TRBV5-1 and TRBJ2-2; TRBD1 matches 11 bases. Trimming removed 4 bases from V and 7 bases from J; junction bases left unmatched: 6. The CDR3 is 15 amino acids. Germline V gene data show CDR1 as SGHRS and CDR2 as YFSETQ. For the CDR3, the DNA is TGCGCCAGCAGCCTTGGACAGGGGGCGGTCGGGGAGCTGTTTTTT. Translation: CASSLGQGAVGELFF.

The rearrangement uses TRBV4-2 and TRBJ2-2; possible D gene TRBD1, 5 bases. Germline values: CDR1 LGHNA, CDR2 YNFKEQ. The CDR3 spans 18 residues. Between the trimmed V and J ends, which lost 0 bases and 0 bases, there was a span of 14 bases. Here the CDR3 DNA reads TGTGCCAGCAGCCAAGAAAGGGGATGGGCTGCGAACACCGGGGAGCTGTTTTTT. Translating gives CASSQERGWAANTGELFF.

Only one count was recorded for this clone. The J gene is TRBJ2-5, the V gene TRBV2; 7 nucleotides agree with TRBD2. The germline V gene encodes CDR1 SNHLY and CDR2 FYNNEI. V lost 0 bases and J lost 4; bases outside the gene matches: 2. CDR3 length: 14 amino acids. The CDR3 is CASSEAWGGETQYF. In nucleotides, the CDR3 is TGTGCCAGCAGTGAAGCTTGGGGGGGAGAGACCCAGTACTTC.

This clone was counted between two and nine times. This chain uses TRBV6-2 or TRBV6-3 with TRBJ1-2; D not resolved. This CDR3 comprises 15 residues. The ends were cut back, 2 bases at V and 0 bases at J, with 10 bases in the middle. Germline CDR1 and CDR2: MNHEY and SVGEGT. The CDR3 spells CASSYLGRSNYGYTF. The CDR3 DNA reads TGTGCCAGCAGTTACCTTGGGCGATCTAACTATGGCTACACCTTC.

This chain uses TRBV28 with TRBJ1-2; TRBD1 aligns across 9 bases. Germline CDR1 MDHEN, CDR2 SYDVKM. The CDR3 is 13 amino acids. Trimming removed 9 bases from V and 6 bases from J; junction bases left unmatched: 8. In nucleotides, the CDR3 is TGTGCCAGTACATCCGGGACAGGGAATGGCTACACCTTC. As protein: CASTSGTGNGYTF.

The chain is built from TRBV7-2 and TRBJ1-6, with D maybe TRBD1 (6 bases). The CDR3 contains 21 residues. The germline V gene encodes CDR1 SGHTA and CDR2 FQGNSA. Trimming took off 0 bases at V and 0 bases at J, with 21 bases between the two ends. This CDR3 is CASSLARGQGRSSSYNSPLHF. Here the CDR3 DNA reads TGTGCCAGCAGCTTAGCCCGGGGGCAGGGGAGATCGAGCTCCTATAATTCACCCCTCCACTTT.

This clone has only one observation. The genes are TRBV7-2 and TRBJ2-2; 12 bases agree with TRBD2. The CDR3 length is 15 residues. The junction had 4 bases not matched to a gene; V was cut back by 5 bases and J by 6 bases. Per germline, CDR1 SGHTA and CDR2 FQGNSA. Written as DNA, the CDR3 is TGTGCCAGCAGCCCACTAGCGGGGGGCCCCGGGGAGCTGTTTTTT. As protein: CASSPLAGGPGELFF.

The V call is TRBV28, the J call TRBJ1-5; 11 bases are a match to TRBD1. The germline gives CDR1 MDHEN, CDR2 SYDVKM. CDR3 length equals 15 residues. The J segment lost 5 bases and the V segment lost 10 bases, leaving 10 bases of the junction unmatched. The chain's CDR3 is CATQRWTGGYQPQHF. The CDR3 coding sequence is TGTGCCACCCAGCGGTGGACAGGGGGCTATCAGCCCCAGCATTTT.

V and J are TRBV11-2 and TRBJ1-3; the D gene is possibly TRBD1 (5 bases). Germline V CDR1 and CDR2: SGHAT, FQNNGV. The CDR3 has 19 amino acids. V lost 1 base and J lost 0, with 19 bases in between. This CDR3 is CASSLARFGSGGSGNTIYF. CDR3 sequence (DNA): TGTGCCAGCAGCTTAGCCCGCTTTGGGTCGGGGGGCTCTGGAAACACCATATATTTT.

The DNA for the CDR3 is TGTGCCCTTAGAGGGGCAAGGTTCTATGGCTACACCTTC. Its translation is CALRGARFYGYTF. This rearrangement joins TRBV6-5 to TRBJ1-2, with D possibly being TRBD1 (5 bases). There are 13 residues in the CDR3. Germline values: CDR1 MNHEY, CDR2 SVGAGI. V lost 11 bases to trimming and J lost 4 bases, with 17 bases between them.

V is TRBV27 and J is TRBJ1-3; D possibly corresponds to TRBD1 (5 bases). Germline CDR1 reads MNHEY; CDR2 reads SMNVEV (reference sequence). V shed 0 bases and J shed 2 bases, with 8 bases lying between them. This CDR3 spans 15 amino acids. The CDR3 loop is CASSLSGRAGNTIYF. The CDR3 coding sequence is TGTGCCAGCAGTTTATCTGGCAGGGCTGGAAACACCATATATTTT.

This chain connects TRBV6-1 to TRBJ2-1; TRBD2 agrees at 7 bases. Germline trimming cut 1 base from V and 9 bases from J; bases unmatched to any gene: 3. Germline CDR1 is MNHNS and CDR2 is SASEGT. This CDR3 region has 13 residues. The CDR3 sequence is CASSEVREGEQFF. The CDR3 DNA sequence: TGTGCCAGCAGTGAAGTGAGGGAGGGTGAGCAGTTCTTC.

In this sample, this clone turned up once. The CDR3 DNA reads as TGTGCCAGCAGCTTAGATAATATCCAGTACTTC. The encoded protein is CASSLDNIQYF. J is TRBJ2-5 and V is TRBV11-2; no clear D gene. Looked up from germline, CDR1 is SGHAT and CDR2 is FQNNGV. This CDR3 is 11 amino acids long. Trimming removed 0 bases at V and 10 bases at J, with 6 bases between.

The chain carries TRBV11-2 and TRBJ2-1, with a weak D call TRBD2 (5 bases). Germline assignment: CDR1 SGHAT and CDR2 FQNNGV. This CDR3 is 15 amino acids long. The V end lost 3 bases, the J end lost 4 bases, and 13 bases lay between the germline ends. CDR3 residues: CASSFAPGSYNEQFF. Here the CDR3 DNA reads TGTGCCAGCAGCTTTGCCCCGGGATCTTACAATGAGCAGTTCTTC.

This clone was observed a single time. The same CDR3 also results from other DNA sequences found in this sample. Here the CDR3 DNA reads TGTGCCAGCAGTAGCGGGGGAAGCTCCTACGAGCAGTACTTC. Its protein is CASSSGGSSYEQYF. This chain joins TRBV6-2 or TRBV6-3 and TRBJ2-7; 8 positions agree with TRBD2. This CDR3 has 14 residues. Germline loops: CDR1 MNHEY, CDR2 SVGEGT. The J segment lost 0 bases and the V segment lost 5 bases, leaving 3 bases of the junction unmatched.

V gene TRBV28 combines with J gene TRBJ1-1, with 7 bases fitting TRBD1. After removal of 1 base from V and 6 bases from J, the junction contained 8 bases not matched to a gene. This CDR3 contains 15 residues. Germline values: CDR1 MDHEN, CDR2 SYDVKM. For the CDR3, the DNA is TGTGCCAGCAGTTTATACCCGACAGGGATCTCTGAAGCTTTCTTT. It translates to CASSLYPTGISEAFF.

The rearrangement uses TRBV6-5 and TRBJ2-3, with 7 nucleotides matching TRBD1. Trimming at V came to 6 bases and at J to 4 bases, leaving 10 bases not matched to a gene. The CDR3 runs to 15 residues. CDR1 is MNHEY, CDR2 SVGAGI, per germline. CDR3 sequence (DNA): TGTGCCAGCAGCCAGGACAGGACAGGCCCAGATACGCAGTATTTT. This sequence encodes CASSQDRTGPDTQYF.

The rearrangement uses TRBV19 and TRBJ2-7; D possibly corresponds to TRBD2 (6 bases). Germline-derived CDR1 and CDR2 are LNHDA and SQIVND (reference sequence). V lost 3 bases and J 1 base, leaving 13 bases between the germline ends. This CDR3 spans 15 amino acids. The CDR3 nucleotides read TGTGCCAGTAGTATCTCGAGGGAGGAGTCCTACGAGCAGTACTTC. Translation gives CASSISREESYEQYF. Looking up the rest from reference TRBV19 and TRBJ2-7 gives the full variable domain: DGGITQSPKYLFRKEGQNVTLSCEQNLNHDAMYWYRQDPGQGLRLIYYSQIVNDFQKGDIAEGYSVSREKKESFPLTVTSAQKNPTAFYLCASSISREESYEQYFGPGTRLTVT.

This clone was picked up one time. The V and J genes are TRBV6-5 and TRBJ1-2; 10 bases agree with TRBD1. This CDR3 is built from 15 residues. Germline lookup yields CDR1 MNHEY and CDR2 SVGAGI. The ends lost 4 bases at V and 5 bases at J; junction bases unmatched: 7. CDR3: CASSSAGTGEYGYTF. The CDR3 region has the DNA TGTGCCAGCAGTTCAGCCGGGACAGGGGAGTATGGCTACACCTTC.

The chain recombines TRBV24-1 with TRBJ2-3, with D perhaps TRBD1 or TRBD2 (5 bases each). Germline CDR1 KGHDR, CDR2 SFDVKD. The V end was cut by 9 bases, the J end by 2 bases, with 14 bases between. The CDR3 totals 14 residues. CDR3 protein: CATGGDGNTDTQYF. CDR3 sequence (DNA): TGTGCCACCGGGGGAGACGGCAACACAGATACGCAGTATTTT.